This T cell receptor (beta chain) was obtained from a study of cytomegalovirus exposure and HLA in healthy donors. Study overall: Clustering assigned approximately 79% of the approximately 430 genotyped donors to the Caucasian-associated ancestry cluster. Study-level results: There were 150 to 200 TCR beta chains listed as cytomegalovirus-associated. Excluded were some V segments that proved indistinguishable, including TRBV6-2 and TRBV6-3.

Remarks on this clone: Its specificity is not known.

Use of 60 Vbeta and 13 Jbeta primers characterized the PCR. Clones were read by immunoSEQ multiplex PCR, and TCRdb kept only the in-frame ones, dropping some. This sample carries 150,000 to 200,000 clones, around 80% of them seen once, and the ten largest clones take 6.4%. The CDR3 has 17 residues. Germline trimming cut 0 bases from V and 3 bases from J; bases unmatched to any gene: 2. Germline CDR1 and CDR2: SGDLS and YYNGEE. The specimen sequenced was PBMCs. The TCR was taken from a man aged 50 or older in good health and CMV-seropositive. The chain recombines TRBV9 with TRBJ2-1, with TRBD2 matching over 14 bases. CDR3 sequence reads: CASSVEGLAGDYNEQFF. CDR3 bases: TGTGCCAGCAGCGTAGAGGGACTAGCGGGAGACTACAATGAGCAGTTCTTC.